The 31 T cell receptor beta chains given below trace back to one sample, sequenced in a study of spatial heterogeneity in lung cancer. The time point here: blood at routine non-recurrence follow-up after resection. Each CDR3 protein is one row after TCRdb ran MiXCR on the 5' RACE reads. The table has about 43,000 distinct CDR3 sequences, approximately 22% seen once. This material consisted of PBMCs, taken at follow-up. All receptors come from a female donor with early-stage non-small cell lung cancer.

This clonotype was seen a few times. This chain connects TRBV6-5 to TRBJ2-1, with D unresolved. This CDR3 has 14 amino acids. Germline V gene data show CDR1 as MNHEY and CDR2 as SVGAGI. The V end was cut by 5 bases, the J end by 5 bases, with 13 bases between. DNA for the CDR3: TGTGCCAGCAGTCCCGCCGGGCGCCACAATGAGCAGTTCTTC. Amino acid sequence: CASSPAGRHNEQFF.

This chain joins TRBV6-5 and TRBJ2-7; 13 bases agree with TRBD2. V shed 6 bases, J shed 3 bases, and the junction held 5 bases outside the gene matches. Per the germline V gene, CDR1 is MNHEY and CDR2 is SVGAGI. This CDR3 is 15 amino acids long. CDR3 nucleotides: TGTGCCAGCAGCCAGGGACTAGCGGGGATCTACGAGCAGTACGTC. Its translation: CASSQGLAGIYEQYV.

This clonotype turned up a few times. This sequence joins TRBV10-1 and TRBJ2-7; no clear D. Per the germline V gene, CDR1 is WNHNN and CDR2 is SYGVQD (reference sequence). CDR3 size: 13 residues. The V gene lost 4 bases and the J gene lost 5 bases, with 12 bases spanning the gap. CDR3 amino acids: CASSGACQDEQYV. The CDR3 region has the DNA TGCGCCAGCAGTGGTGCTTGCCAGGACGAGCAGTACGTC.

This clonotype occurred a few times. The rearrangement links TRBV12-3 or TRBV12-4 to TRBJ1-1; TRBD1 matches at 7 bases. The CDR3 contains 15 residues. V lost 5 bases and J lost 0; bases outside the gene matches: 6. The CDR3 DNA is TGTGCCAGCAGTCCCCGACAGGGCGTGAACACTGAAGCTTTCTTT. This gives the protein CASSPRQGVNTEAFF.

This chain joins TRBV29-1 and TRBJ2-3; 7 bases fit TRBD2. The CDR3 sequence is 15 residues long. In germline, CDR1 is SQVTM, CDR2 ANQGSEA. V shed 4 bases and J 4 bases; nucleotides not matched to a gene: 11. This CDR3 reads CSVGISGPPPDTQYF. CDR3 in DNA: TGCAGCGTTGGGATTAGCGGGCCCCCCCCAGATACGCAGTATTTT.

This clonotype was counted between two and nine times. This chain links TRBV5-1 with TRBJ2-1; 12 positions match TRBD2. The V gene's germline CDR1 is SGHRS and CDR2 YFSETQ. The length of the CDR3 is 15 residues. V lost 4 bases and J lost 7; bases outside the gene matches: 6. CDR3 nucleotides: TGCGCCAGCAGCCTTACTAGCGGGGGGCTGAATGAGCAGTTCTTC. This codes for CASSLTSGGLNEQFF.

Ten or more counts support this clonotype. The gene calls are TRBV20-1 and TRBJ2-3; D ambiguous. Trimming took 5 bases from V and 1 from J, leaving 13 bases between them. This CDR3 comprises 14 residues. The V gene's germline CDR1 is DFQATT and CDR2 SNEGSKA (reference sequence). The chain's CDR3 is CSAYDATGTDTQYF. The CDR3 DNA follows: TGCAGTGCTTACGACGCTACCGGCACAGATACGCAGTATTTT.

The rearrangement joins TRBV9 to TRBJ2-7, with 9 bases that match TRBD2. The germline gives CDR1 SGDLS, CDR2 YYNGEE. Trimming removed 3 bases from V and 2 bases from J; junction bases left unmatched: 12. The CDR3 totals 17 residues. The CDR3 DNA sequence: TGTGCCAGCAGCGCAGGGACTAGCAGCCGATTTACCTACGAGCAGTACTTC. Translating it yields CASSAGTSSRFTYEQYF.

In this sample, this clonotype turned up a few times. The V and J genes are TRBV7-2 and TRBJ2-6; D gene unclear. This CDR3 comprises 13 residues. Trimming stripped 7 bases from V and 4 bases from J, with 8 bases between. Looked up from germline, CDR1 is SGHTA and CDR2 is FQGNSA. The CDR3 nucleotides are TGTGCCAGCAAACCCCCAGGGGCCAACGTCCTGACTTTC. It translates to CASKPPGANVLTF.

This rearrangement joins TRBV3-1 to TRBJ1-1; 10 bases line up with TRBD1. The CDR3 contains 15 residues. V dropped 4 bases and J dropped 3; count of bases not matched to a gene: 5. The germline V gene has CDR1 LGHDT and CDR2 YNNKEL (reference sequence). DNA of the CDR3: TGTGCCAGCAGCCGCGACAGGGGGCTGGACACTGAAGCTTTCTTT. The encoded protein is CASSRDRGLDTEAFF.

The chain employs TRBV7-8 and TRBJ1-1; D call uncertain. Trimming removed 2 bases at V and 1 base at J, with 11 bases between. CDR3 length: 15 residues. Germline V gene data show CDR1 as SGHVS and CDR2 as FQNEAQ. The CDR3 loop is CASSLNRVPNTEAFF. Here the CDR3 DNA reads TGTGCCAGCAGCTTAAACCGGGTCCCGAACACTGAAGCTTTCTTT.

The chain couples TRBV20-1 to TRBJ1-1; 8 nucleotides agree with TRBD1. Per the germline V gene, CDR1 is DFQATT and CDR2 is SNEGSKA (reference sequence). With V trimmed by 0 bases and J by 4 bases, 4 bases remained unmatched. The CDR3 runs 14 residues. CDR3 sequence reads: CSAREGTGGTEAFF. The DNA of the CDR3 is TGCAGTGCTAGAGAAGGAACAGGGGGCACTGAAGCTTTCTTT.

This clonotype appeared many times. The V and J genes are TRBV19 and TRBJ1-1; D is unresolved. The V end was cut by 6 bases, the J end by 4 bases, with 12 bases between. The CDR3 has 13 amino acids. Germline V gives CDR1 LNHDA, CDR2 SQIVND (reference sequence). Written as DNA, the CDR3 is TGTGCCAGTAGCGTCCGCTCAGGCACTGAAGCTTTCTTT. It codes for CASSVRSGTEAFF.

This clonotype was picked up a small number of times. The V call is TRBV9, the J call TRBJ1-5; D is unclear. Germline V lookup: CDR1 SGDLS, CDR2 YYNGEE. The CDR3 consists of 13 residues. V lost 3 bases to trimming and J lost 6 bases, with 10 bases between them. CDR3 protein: CASSESSTQPQHF. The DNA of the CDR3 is TGTGCCAGCAGCGAGTCTTCCACTCAGCCCCAGCATTTT.

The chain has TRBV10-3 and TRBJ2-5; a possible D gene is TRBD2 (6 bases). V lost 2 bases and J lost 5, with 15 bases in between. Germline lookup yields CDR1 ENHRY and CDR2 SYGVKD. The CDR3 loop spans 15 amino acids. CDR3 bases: TGTGCCATCAGTGAGGCGGAGGGGAGAGGGGAGACCCAGTACTTC. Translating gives CAISEAEGRGETQYF.

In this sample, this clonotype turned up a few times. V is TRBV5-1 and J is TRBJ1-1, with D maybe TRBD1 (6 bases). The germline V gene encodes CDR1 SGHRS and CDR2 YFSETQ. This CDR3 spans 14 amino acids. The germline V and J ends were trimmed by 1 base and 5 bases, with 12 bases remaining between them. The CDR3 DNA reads TGCGCCAGCAGCTTGAATTCAGGGGCTACTGAAGCTTTCTTT. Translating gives CASSLNSGATEAFF.

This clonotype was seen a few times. The CDR3 region is CASVSPYNEQFF. The CDR3 nucleotides are TGTGCCAGCGTCAGCCCATACAATGAGCAGTTCTTC. The chain couples TRBV28 to TRBJ2-1; D uncertain. In germline, CDR1 is MDHEN, CDR2 SYDVKM. The CDR3 length is 12 residues. Trimming pared 8 bases from V and 4 bases from J, leaving 9 bases between.

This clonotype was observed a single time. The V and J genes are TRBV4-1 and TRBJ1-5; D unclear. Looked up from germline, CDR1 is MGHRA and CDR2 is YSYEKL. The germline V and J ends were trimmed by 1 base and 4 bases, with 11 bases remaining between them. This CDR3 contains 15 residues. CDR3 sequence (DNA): TGCGCCAGCAGCCAAGGCCTCTGGGGAAATCAGCCCCAGCATTTT. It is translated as CASSQGLWGNQPQHF.

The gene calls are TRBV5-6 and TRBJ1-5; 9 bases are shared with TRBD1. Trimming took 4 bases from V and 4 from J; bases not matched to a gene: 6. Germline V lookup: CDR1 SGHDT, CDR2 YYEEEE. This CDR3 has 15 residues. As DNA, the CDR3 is TGTGCCAGCAGCCTGGGACAGGGAGGAAATCAGCCCCAGCATTTT. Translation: CASSLGQGGNQPQHF.

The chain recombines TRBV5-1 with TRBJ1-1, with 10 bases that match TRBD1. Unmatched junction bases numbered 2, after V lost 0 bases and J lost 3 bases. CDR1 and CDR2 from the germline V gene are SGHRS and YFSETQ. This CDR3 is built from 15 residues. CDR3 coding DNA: TGCGCCAGCAGCTTGGTTGGACAGGGGGACACTGAAGCTTTCTTT. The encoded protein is CASSLVGQGDTEAFF.

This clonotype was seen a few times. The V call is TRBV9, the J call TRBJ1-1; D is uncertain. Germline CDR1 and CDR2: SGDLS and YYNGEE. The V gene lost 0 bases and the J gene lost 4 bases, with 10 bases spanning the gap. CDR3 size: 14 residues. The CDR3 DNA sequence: TGTGCCAGCAGCGTAGAAGGGATGGGCACTGAAGCTTTCTTT. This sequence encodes CASSVEGMGTEAFF.

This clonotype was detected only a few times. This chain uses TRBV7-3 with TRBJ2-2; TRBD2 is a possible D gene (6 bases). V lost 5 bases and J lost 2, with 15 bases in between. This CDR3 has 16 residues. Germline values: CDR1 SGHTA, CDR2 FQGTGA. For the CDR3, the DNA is TGTGCCAGCAGCCCCTCGAGTAGCGGTAACACCGGGGAGCTGTTTTTT. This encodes CASSPSSSGNTGELFF.

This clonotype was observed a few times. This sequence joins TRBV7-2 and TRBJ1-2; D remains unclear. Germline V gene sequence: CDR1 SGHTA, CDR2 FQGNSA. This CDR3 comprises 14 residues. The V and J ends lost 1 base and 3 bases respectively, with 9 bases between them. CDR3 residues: CASSLDAGYYGYTF. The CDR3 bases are TGTGCCAGCAGCTTAGATGCAGGCTACTATGGCTACACCTTC.

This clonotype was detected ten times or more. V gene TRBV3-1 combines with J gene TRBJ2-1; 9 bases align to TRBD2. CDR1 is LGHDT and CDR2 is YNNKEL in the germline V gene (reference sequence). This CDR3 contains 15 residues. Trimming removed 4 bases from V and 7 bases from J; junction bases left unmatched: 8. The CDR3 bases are TGTGCCAGCAGCCCCATAGCGGGAGAATGGAATGAGCAGTTCTTC. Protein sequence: CASSPIAGEWNEQFF.

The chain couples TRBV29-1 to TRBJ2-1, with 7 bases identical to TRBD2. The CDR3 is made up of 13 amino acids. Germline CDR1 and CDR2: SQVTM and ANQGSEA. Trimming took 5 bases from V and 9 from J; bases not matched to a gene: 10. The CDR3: CSVSRGGAGEQFF. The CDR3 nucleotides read TGCAGCGTTTCCCGGGGAGGGGCGGGTGAGCAGTTCTTC.

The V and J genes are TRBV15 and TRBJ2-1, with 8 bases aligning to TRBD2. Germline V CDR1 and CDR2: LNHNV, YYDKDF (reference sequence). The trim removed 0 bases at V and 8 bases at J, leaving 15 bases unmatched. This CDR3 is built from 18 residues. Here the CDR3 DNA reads TGTGCCACCAGCAGAGAAACGATAGCGGGACCGCCGGGGTATGAGCAGTTCTTC. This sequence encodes CATSRETIAGPPGYEQFF.

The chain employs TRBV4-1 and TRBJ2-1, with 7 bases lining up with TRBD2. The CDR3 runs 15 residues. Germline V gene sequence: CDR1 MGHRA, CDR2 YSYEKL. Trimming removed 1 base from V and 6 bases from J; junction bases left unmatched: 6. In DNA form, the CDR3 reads TGCGCCAGCAGCCAAGCGGGGGGTCTTTCCAATGAGCAGTTCTTC. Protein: CASSQAGGLSNEQFF.

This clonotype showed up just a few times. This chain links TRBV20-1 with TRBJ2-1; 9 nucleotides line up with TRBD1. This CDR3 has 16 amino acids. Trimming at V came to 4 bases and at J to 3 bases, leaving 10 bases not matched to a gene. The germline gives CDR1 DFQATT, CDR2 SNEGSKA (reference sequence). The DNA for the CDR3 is TGCAGTGCTAACGTCCAATACAGGGGGCACTACAATGAGCAGTTCTTC. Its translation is CSANVQYRGHYNEQFF.

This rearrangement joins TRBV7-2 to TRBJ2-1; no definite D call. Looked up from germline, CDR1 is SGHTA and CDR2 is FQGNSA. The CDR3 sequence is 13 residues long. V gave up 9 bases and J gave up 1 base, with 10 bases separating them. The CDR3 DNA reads TGTGCCAGACTGAGTTTATCCTACAATGAGCAGTTCTTC. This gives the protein CARLSLSYNEQFF.

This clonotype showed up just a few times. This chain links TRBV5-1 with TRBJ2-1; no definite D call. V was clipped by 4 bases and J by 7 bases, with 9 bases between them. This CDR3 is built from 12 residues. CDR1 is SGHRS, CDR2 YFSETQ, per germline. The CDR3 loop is CASSPVGNEQFF. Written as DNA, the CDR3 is TGCGCCAGCAGCCCCGTCGGGAATGAGCAGTTCTTC.

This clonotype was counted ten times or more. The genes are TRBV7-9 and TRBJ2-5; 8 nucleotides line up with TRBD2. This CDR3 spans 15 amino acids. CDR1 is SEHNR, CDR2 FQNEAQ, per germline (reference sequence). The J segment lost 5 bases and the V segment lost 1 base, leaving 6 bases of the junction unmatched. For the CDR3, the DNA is TGTGCCAGCAGCTTAGGAGCTAGCGGGTTGGAGACCCAGTACTTC. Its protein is CASSLGASGLETQYF.